Shown below are 16 T cell receptor beta chains from a single sample sequenced in a study of blood T cell repertoires in COVID-19 (dated by TCRdb to 2020 to 2021). Receptor amplification or capture employed the immunoSEQ multiplex PCR assay. The immuneACCESS repertoire file appears here via TCRdb, limited to in-frame rearrangements. These files lack a portion of the clones; in checked studies, under half of the deficit traces to unresolved V genes, and the cause of the others is not known. Counted in this sample were some 100,000 clones; just under 80% of them appeared once. The ten most abundant clones make up about 16% of the sample. Sequencing was carried out using peripheral blood. The receptors originated from a human donor in a cohort sampled during active COVID-19.

The chain has TRBV7-9 and TRBJ2-1; D is possibly TRBD1 (6 bases). V lost 3 bases and J 0 bases, leaving 9 bases between the germline ends. The CDR3 runs to 15 residues. Germline CDR1 and CDR2: SEHNR and FQNEAQ (reference sequence). The CDR3 DNA sequence: TGTGCCAGCAGCTTGAGGGGGACCTCCTACAATGAGCAGTTCTTC. It codes for CASSLRGTSYNEQFF.

The rearrangement links TRBV4-1 to TRBJ1-2; the D is unclear. The V and J ends lost 0 bases and 2 bases respectively, with 7 bases between them. The CDR3 runs to 14 residues. Germline CDR1 reads MGHRA; CDR2 reads YSYEKL. CDR3 in DNA: TGCGCCAGCAGCCAAGAGTTACAGAACTATGGCTACACCTTC. Translated: CASSQELQNYGYTF.

This chain joins TRBV3-1 (or the pseudogene TRBV3-2) and TRBJ1-3; D perhaps matches TRBD1 (6 bases). V shed 3 bases and J shed 0 bases, with 9 bases lying between them. The CDR3 runs to 15 residues. Germline V gene sequence: CDR1 LGHDT, CDR2 YNNKEL (reference sequence). The CDR3 sequence is CASSHHRDSGNTIYF. CDR3 nucleotides: TGTGCCAGCAGCCATCACAGGGACTCTGGAAACACCATATATTTT.

Points on this clone: One end of the junction fails to match germline, which may point to a read error. The CDR3 loop reads CASSARDRATF. CDR3 DNA sequence: TGTGCCAGCAGCGCTCGGGACAGGGCCACCTTC. The chain couples TRBV28 to TRBJ2-7; 9 bases fit TRBD1. Germline V gene sequence: CDR1 MDHEN, CDR2 SYDVKM. The CDR3 has 11 residues.

The rearrangement links TRBV6-6 to TRBJ1-5; D is possibly TRBD1 (6 bases). Germline V gene sequence: CDR1 MNHNY, CDR2 SVGAGI (reference sequence). With 5 bases removed from V and 0 bases from J, the gap between germline ends came to 20 bases. The CDR3 totals 18 residues. CDR3 loop: CASSPRTPGHYSNQPQHF. CDR3 coding DNA: TGTGCCAGCAGTCCTAGAACCCCGGGACACTATAGCAATCAGCCCCAGCATTTT.

V gene TRBV19 combines with J gene TRBJ2-2; 13 bases line up with TRBD2. J gave up 5 bases and V 4 bases, and 7 bases lay outside the gene matches. The CDR3 extends over 17 amino acids. Germline-derived CDR1 and CDR2 are LNHDA and SQIVND (reference sequence). CDR3 protein: CASSRGTSGESTGELFF. The CDR3 DNA follows: TGTGCCAGTAGTAGAGGGACTAGCGGGGAGAGTACCGGGGAGCTGTTTTTT.

This clone was detected a few times. This chain joins TRBV5-8 and TRBJ1-6, with D perhaps matching TRBD1 (6 bases). Germline loops: CDR1 SGHTS, CDR2 YDEGEE. The CDR3 is 15 amino acids. V lost 4 bases and J 7 bases, leaving 15 bases between the germline ends. The CDR3 reads CASSPDSDGNSPLHF. The CDR3 DNA follows: TGTGCCAGCAGCCCGGACAGCGACGGAAATTCACCCCTCCACTTT.

The count of this clone is one. The chain uses TRBV21-1 and TRBJ1-5. TRBV21-1 represents a pseudogene. The CDR3 contains 17 residues. In DNA form, the CDR3 reads TGTGCCAGCAGCAAGTCCCGACATTCGGGGGACAATCAGCCCCAGCATTTT. It translates to CASSKSRHSGDNQPQHF.

The V and J genes are TRBV27 and TRBJ2-7; the match to TRBD1 covers 9 bases. Germline V gene sequence: CDR1 MNHEY, CDR2 SMNVEV (reference sequence). This CDR3 region has 15 residues. J gave up 6 bases and V 4 bases, and 10 bases lay outside the gene matches. The CDR3 loop is CASSSSGTGKSEQYF. In DNA form, the CDR3 reads TGTGCCAGCAGTTCCTCCGGGACAGGGAAGAGCGAGCAGTACTTC.

This clone was recorded a few times. The V and J genes are TRBV3-1 (or the pseudogene TRBV3-2) and TRBJ2-4; D uncertain. There are 13 residues in the CDR3. Germline V CDR1 and CDR2: LGHDT, YNNKEL (reference sequence). V was shortened by 1 base and J by 8 bases, with 9 bases between the two germline ends. CDR3 sequence (DNA): TGTGCCAGCAGCCAAGGCGGCCCTGACATTCAGTACTTC. As protein: CASSQGGPDIQYF.

The chain joins TRBV19 to TRBJ1-2; no definite D call. The CDR3 spans 14 residues. The V gene's germline CDR1 is LNHDA and CDR2 SQIVND (reference sequence). V lost 3 bases and J lost 1, with 9 bases in between. CDR3 loop: CASSILNNNYGYTF. The CDR3 bases are TGTGCCAGTAGTATTTTGAACAATAACTATGGCTACACCTTC.

CDR3 region: CASSPEGASGINTGELFF. In DNA form, the CDR3 reads TGTGCCAGCAGTCCCGAAGGTGCTAGCGGGATAAACACCGGGGAGCTGTTTTTT. The genes are TRBV6-6 and TRBJ2-2; TRBD2 matches at 9 bases. The CDR3 has 18 residues. V was pared by 5 bases and J by 2 bases, with 12 bases of the junction left unmatched. The germline CDR1 and CDR2 sequences are MNHNY and SVGAGI (reference sequence).

The CDR3, as DNA: TGCGCCAGCAGCTGGAGCGGGAGGACTAGCTCCTACAATGAGCAGTTCTTC. Its translation: CASSWSGRTSSYNEQFF. V is TRBV5-1 and J is TRBJ2-1; 9 positions match TRBD2. CDR1 is SGHRS, CDR2 YFSETQ, per germline. The CDR3 totals 17 residues. V trimming: 3 bases; J trimming: 0 bases; junction bases outside the gene matches: 7.

Only one count was recorded for this clone. This sequence joins TRBV28 and TRBJ2-5; 8 bases line up with TRBD1. The CDR3 totals 16 residues. CDR1 and CDR2 (germline): MDHEN, SYDVKM. Trimming at V came to 5 bases and at J to 4 bases, leaving 12 bases not matched to a gene. CDR3 in amino acids: CASSPPRTGYRETQYF. Written as DNA, the CDR3 is TGTGCCAGCAGTCCCCCTCGGACAGGGTACAGAGAGACCCAGTACTTC.

The chain recombines TRBV11-3 with TRBJ2-2; TRBD2 matches at 12 bases. The CDR3 loop spans 15 amino acids. From germline, CDR1 is SGHNT and CDR2 YENEEA. The V segment lost 5 bases and the J segment 6 bases; nucleotides outside the gene matches: 4. The CDR3 sequence: CASSLRLAGAGELFF. For the CDR3, the DNA is TGTGCCAGCAGCCTCAGACTAGCGGGGGCCGGGGAGCTGTTTTTT.

There are a few counts of this clone. The chain is built from TRBV6-2 or TRBV6-3 and TRBJ2-3, with D perhaps matching TRBD1 (5 bases). Trimming removed 2 bases at V and 3 bases at J, with 12 bases between. Germline V gene lookup returns CDR1 MNHEY and CDR2 SVGEGT. The CDR3 has 15 residues. CDR3 nucleotides: TGTGCCAGCAGTTACAGGGGTCCCCGGACAGATACGCAGTATTTT. Translation gives CASSYRGPRTDTQYF.